This record concerns one T cell receptor (beta chain) sequence. Antigen unknown. The data stem from a study of CD4 T cells in relation to SARS-CoV-2 and coronaviruses. As for the study in general: ViraFEST: approximately 10-day antigen culture of PBMCs, then TCR beta CDR3 sequencing.

Assay: immunoSEQ multiplex PCR; the TCRdb copy retains only in-frame clones and omits some. Counted here are more than 20,000 clones, 72% occurring once; the ten biggest clones make up around 17%. CD4+ T cells from unexposed donors were obtained before the COVID-19 pandemic (2011-2018). CD4+ T cells were isolated from the cells after 10 days of culture. Trimming removed 1 base from V and 2 bases from J; junction bases left unmatched: 7. Germline V lookup: CDR1 KGHSH, CDR2 LQKENI. The CDR3 covers 17 residues. The sequence was obtained from a human donor in good health. Material: CD4+ T cells from PBMCs, cultured in vitro. The chain recombines TRBV18 with TRBJ2-7, with TRBD2 matching 11 bases. The CDR3, as DNA: TGTGCCAGCTCACCACTGGAGGCTAGCGGGGGGACCTACGAGCAGTACTTC. Its protein product is CASSPLEASGGTYEQYF.